The sequence of this T cell receptor (beta chain) was determined in a study of T cells after yellow fever vaccination. Study observations and caveats: Abundant clonotypes from the bulk population could have been carried over as contaminants into FACS-sorted repertoires. It was a small share of clonotypes that appeared in both CD4 and CD8 compartments. A weaker but faster secondary response was observed, peaking on day 5 versus 15.

The germline CDR1 and CDR2 sequences are MGHRA and YSYEKL. With V trimmed by 4 bases and J by 8 bases, 6 bases remained unmatched. The CDR3 contains 14 residues. This clonotype came up a few times. The antigen is not known. The 5'RACE template-switching step produced TCR cDNA and added a universal primer site and UMIs. TCRdb redid the calling of the 5' RACE reads with MiXCR, one entry per CDR3 protein. The sample carries 100,000 to 150,000 distinct CDR3 sequences, over 8% recorded once. The sample here was CD8+ T cells sorted from PBMCs, taken on the day of the yellow fever booster vaccination. The receptor comes from a man between 18 and 29 years old who received the YFV17D yellow fever vaccine. The chain uses TRBV4-1 and TRBJ1-5; 9 bases line up with TRBD1. CDR3 loop: CASSPDRGIKPQHF. CDR3 coding DNA: TGCGCCAGCAGCCCCGACAGGGGGATCAAGCCCCAGCATTTT.